One and the same sample provided the 32 T cell receptor beta chains below, sequenced in a study of blood T cell repertoires in COVID-19. This table comes from immunoSEQ multiplex PCR, and its TCRdb copy is limited to in-frame clones, with some not included. The data hold about 120,000 clones, with 60% to 80% observed a single time. Sample: peripheral blood. These TCRs come from a woman in her 70s with acute or convalescent COVID-19.

The V gene is TRBV11-2, the J gene TRBJ2-7; 13 bases map to TRBD2. CDR1 is SGHAT and CDR2 is FQNNGV in the germline V gene. The CDR3 is 15 amino acids. V was clipped by 5 bases and J by 2 bases; unmatched bases: 3. CDR3 nucleotides: TGTGCCAGCAGCCCGGGACTAGCGGGAACCTACGAGCAGTACTTC. Translating it yields CASSPGLAGTYEQYF. Supplemented by reference TRBV11-2 and TRBJ2-7, the full variable domain reads EAGVAQSPRYKIIEKRQSVAFWCNPISGHATLYWYQQILGQGPKLLIQFQNNGVVDDSQLPKDRFSAERLKGVDSTLKIQPAKLEDSAVYLCASSPGLAGTYEQYFGPGTRLTVT.

The chain links TRBV5-1 to TRBJ2-2; 13 bases line up with TRBD2. This CDR3 contains 16 residues. The germline V gene has CDR1 SGHRS and CDR2 YFSETQ. With 1 base clipped from V and 7 bases from J, the junction kept 4 bases outside the gene matches. DNA of the CDR3: TGCGCCAGCAGCTTGACTAGCGGGAGGGCGGACGGGGAGCTGTTTTTT. Protein product: CASSLTSGRADGELFF.

This clone was counted at least ten times. The genes are TRBV7-6 and TRBJ1-6; D may be TRBD1 (6 bases). The germline gives CDR1 SGHVS, CDR2 FNYEAQ. V lost 0 bases to trimming and J lost 9 bases, with 12 bases between them. The CDR3 has 15 amino acids. CDR3 nucleotide sequence: TGTGCCAGCAGCTTAGCGCCTGACAGGAGTTCACCCCTCCACTTT. It is translated as CASSLAPDRSSPLHF.

This clone has more than one count but fewer than ten. This chain joins TRBV5-4 and TRBJ1-2; D is uncertain. CDR1 and CDR2 (germline): SGHNT, YYREEE (reference sequence). The V end lost 1 base, the J end lost 0 bases, and 13 bases lay between the germline ends. The CDR3 consists of 16 residues. The CDR3 spells CASSLLVPGTNYGYTF. CDR3 coding DNA: TGTGCCAGCAGCTTGTTAGTCCCGGGAACTAACTATGGCTACACCTTC.

This chain connects TRBV27 to TRBJ2-1, with 10 bases identical to TRBD1. V lost 6 bases and J lost 7; bases outside the gene matches: 3. The germline gives CDR1 MNHEY, CDR2 SMNVEV (reference sequence). The CDR3 is made up of 13 amino acids. CDR3 loop: CASRTGGLNEQFF. CDR3 DNA sequence: TGTGCCAGCAGGACAGGGGGCTTAAATGAGCAGTTCTTC.

This chain uses TRBV6-2 or TRBV6-3 with TRBJ2-3, with 10 positions matching TRBD2. Germline assignment: CDR1 MNHEY and CDR2 SVGEGT. The ends lost 3 bases at V and 1 base at J; junction bases unmatched: 10. The CDR3 is made up of 18 amino acids. CDR3 in amino acids: CASSYISSGRTGTDTQYF. For the CDR3, the DNA is TGTGCCAGCAGTTATATAAGTAGCGGGAGGACCGGCACAGATACGCAGTATTTT.

V gene TRBV2 combines with J gene TRBJ1-2, with 8 bases matching TRBD1. V lost 4 bases, J lost 3 bases, and 4 bases stayed unmatched. Germline V gives CDR1 SNHLY, CDR2 FYNNEI. The CDR3 loop spans 14 amino acids. In DNA form, the CDR3 reads TGTGCCAGCAGTGGACAGGGGAAAGACTATGGCTACACCTTC. Translated: CASSGQGKDYGYTF.

This chain joins TRBV14 and TRBJ2-7, with TRBD2 matching 11 bases. Unmatched junction bases numbered 9, after V lost 4 bases and J lost 7 bases. Germline CDR1 is SGHDN and CDR2 is FVKESK. This CDR3 region has 15 residues. CDR3 bases: TGTGCCAGCAGCCCCAGACTAGCGGGGCCTCTGGAGCAGTACTTC. Translation: CASSPRLAGPLEQYF.

The V gene is TRBV4-1, the J gene TRBJ1-6; 10 nucleotides line up with TRBD1. Per the germline V gene, CDR1 is MGHRA and CDR2 is YSYEKL. This CDR3 spans 15 amino acids. Trimming took 2 bases from V and 12 from J; bases not matched to a gene: 7. CDR3 region: CASSQIQDRGRPLHF. The CDR3 DNA is TGCGCCAGCAGCCAAATTCAGGACAGGGGGAGACCCCTCCACTTT.

The chain carries TRBV5-8 and TRBJ2-1; TRBD2 matches 7 bases. V lost 0 bases and J lost 8; bases outside the gene matches: 8. Germline assignment: CDR1 SGHTS and CDR2 YDEGEE. CDR3 length: 15 residues. CDR3 amino acids: CASSLGEGPLHEQFF. CDR3 in DNA: TGTGCCAGCAGCTTGGGGGAGGGCCCTCTGCATGAGCAGTTCTTC.

This chain connects TRBV28 to TRBJ2-4; 8 nucleotides line up with TRBD1. From germline, CDR1 is MDHEN and CDR2 SYDVKM. The CDR3 consists of 15 residues. J was trimmed by 3 bases and V by 3 bases; bases with no gene match: 4. The CDR3 sequence is CASSFQGAGKNIQYF. For the CDR3, the DNA is TGTGCCAGCAGTTTCCAGGGGGCTGGCAAAAACATTCAGTACTTC.

The rearrangement joins TRBV29-1 to TRBJ1-1, with D hard to call. Trimming cost V 7 bases and J 0 bases, with 9 bases left between them. The CDR3 runs 12 residues. Germline CDR1 and CDR2: SQVTM and ANQGSEA. Here the CDR3 reads CSGHDLNTEAFF. The CDR3, as DNA: TGCAGCGGACACGATCTGAACACTGAAGCTTTCTTT.

The chain carries TRBV29-1 and TRBJ2-7; possible D gene TRBD1, 5 bases. There are 13 residues in the CDR3. CDR1 and CDR2 (germline): SQVTM, ANQGSEA. V dropped 0 bases and J dropped 5 bases, with 11 bases sitting between them. The CDR3 DNA sequence: TGCAGCGTTGAAGACAGGGTGGACCACGAGCAGTACTTC. Protein sequence: CSVEDRVDHEQYF.

The genes are TRBV19 and TRBJ2-5; a possible D gene is TRBD1 (6 bases). The V end was cut by 6 bases, the J end by 2 bases, with 10 bases between. Germline CDR1 and CDR2: LNHDA and SQIVND (reference sequence). The CDR3 length is 13 residues. In nucleotides, the CDR3 is TGTGCCAGTAGGAGGCAGGGGCAAGAGACCCAGTACTTC. It yields the protein CASRRQGQETQYF.

The rearrangement links TRBV2 to TRBJ2-1, with 7 bases lining up with TRBD2. The germline V gene has CDR1 SNHLY and CDR2 FYNNEI. This CDR3 has 13 amino acids. With 4 bases clipped from V and 6 bases from J, the junction kept 3 bases outside the gene matches. The CDR3 DNA sequence: TGTGCCAGCAGTGTCTGGGGGGGCAATGAGCAGTTCTTC. This encodes CASSVWGGNEQFF.

This clone was seen a handful of times. The rearrangement joins TRBV18 to TRBJ2-2; D may be TRBD2 (6 bases). This CDR3 contains 15 residues. V was clipped by 2 bases and J by 5 bases, with 12 bases between them. Germline V gives CDR1 KGHSH, CDR2 LQKENI. CDR3 residues: CASSPSDGGTGELFF. CDR3 DNA: TGTGCCAGCTCACCATCGGACGGGGGAACCGGGGAGCTGTTTTTT.

The rearrangement uses TRBV5-1 and TRBJ2-1; D may be TRBD2 (6 bases). V lost 3 bases to trimming and J lost 2 bases, with 12 bases between them. Germline loops: CDR1 SGHRS, CDR2 YFSETQ. The CDR3 totals 15 residues. This CDR3 is CASSWAGTAYNEQFF. The CDR3 DNA is TGCGCCAGCAGCTGGGCGGGGACGGCCTACAATGAGCAGTTCTTC.

Ten or more counts support this clone. The V and J genes are TRBV4-1 and TRBJ1-6; 7 positions match TRBD1. Germline V gene data show CDR1 as MGHRA and CDR2 as YSYEKL. The J segment lost 3 bases and the V segment lost 2 bases, leaving 4 bases of the junction unmatched. The CDR3 extends over 16 amino acids. Written as DNA, the CDR3 is TGCGCCAGCAGCCAACCGACAGGGTACTATAATTCACCCCTCCACTTT. Its translation is CASSQPTGYYNSPLHF.

The CDR3 DNA reads TGTGCCAGCAGCGTAGGAGTCACCTACAATGAGCAGTTCTTC. Translation gives CASSVGVTYNEQFF. This rearrangement joins TRBV9 to TRBJ2-1, with D hard to call. V gave up 0 bases and J gave up 2 bases, with 6 bases separating them. The CDR3 is made up of 14 amino acids. CDR1 is SGDLS, CDR2 YYNGEE, per germline.

The chain carries TRBV4-3 and TRBJ2-2; D unresolved. The V end was cut by 0 bases, the J end by 4 bases, with 9 bases between. Germline V CDR1 and CDR2: LGHNA, YSLEER. This CDR3 region has 15 residues. The CDR3 DNA is TGCGCCAGCAGCCAAGATACCGGCGGCACCGGGGAGCTGTTTTTT. Encoded protein: CASSQDTGGTGELFF.

For the CDR3, the DNA is TGCGCCAGCAGTGAGTCTATGGGACTAGCGAATCCCCAAGAGACCCAGTACTTC. It encodes CASSESMGLANPQETQYF. The V call is TRBV10-1, the J call TRBJ2-5, with 10 bases fitting TRBD2. Germline CDR1 and CDR2: WNHNN and SYGVQD (reference sequence). The trim removed 0 bases at V and 1 base at J, leaving 8 bases unmatched. CDR3 length: 18 amino acids.

V gene TRBV12-3 or TRBV12-4 combines with J gene TRBJ1-5; D gene ambiguous. This CDR3 comprises 13 residues. V dropped 4 bases and J dropped 5 bases, with 9 bases sitting between them. CDR3 region: CASSSREDQPQHF. DNA for the CDR3: TGTGCCAGCAGTTCCCGGGAAGATCAGCCCCAGCATTTT.

The chain recombines TRBV27 with TRBJ2-7; TRBD2 matches 12 bases. The junction had 11 bases not matched to a gene; V was cut back by 5 bases and J by 6 bases. CDR3 length: 16 amino acids. Looked up from germline, CDR1 is MNHEY and CDR2 is SMNVEV (reference sequence). CDR3 bases: TGTGCCAGCAGTCAGACTAGCGGGAGAGGAAAGGCCGAGCAGTACTTC. Translating it yields CASSQTSGRGKAEQYF.

The V call is TRBV11-2, the J call TRBJ2-1, with 8 positions matching TRBD2. Trimming took 2 bases from V and 9 from J; bases not matched to a gene: 3. CDR3 length: 13 amino acids. Germline lookup yields CDR1 SGHAT and CDR2 FQNNGV. In DNA form, the CDR3 reads TGTGCCAGCAGCTTACTAGCGGGCCGTGAGCAGTTCTTC. The encoded protein is CASSLLAGREQFF.

The chain joins TRBV14 to TRBJ2-3; TRBD2 matches at 15 bases. This CDR3 region has 18 residues. Trimming took 4 bases from V and 6 from J; bases not matched to a gene: 11. Germline CDR1 is SGHDN and CDR2 is FVKESK. The CDR3 protein is CASSPSGLAGGLLDTQYF. The CDR3 DNA is TGTGCCAGCAGCCCTTCGGGACTAGCGGGGGGACTTTTGGATACGCAGTATTTT.

The rearrangement uses TRBV19 and TRBJ2-1; 7 positions match TRBD2. This CDR3 spans 17 amino acids. From germline, CDR1 is LNHDA and CDR2 SQIVND (reference sequence). The V and J ends lost 5 bases and 4 bases, in that order; junction bases with no gene match: 14. The CDR3 region has the DNA TGTGCCAGTAGTGTGAATGGGGCTAGCGGATCATACAATGAGCAGTTCTTC. Amino acid sequence: CASSVNGASGSYNEQFF.

The rearrangement links TRBV7-9 to TRBJ1-2, with D possibly matching TRBD1 (6 bases). This CDR3 is 13 amino acids long. The ends were cut back, 2 bases at V and 8 bases at J, with 12 bases in the middle. Germline-derived CDR1 and CDR2 are SEHNR and FQNEAQ (reference sequence). CDR3 nucleotides: TGTGCCAGCAGCTTAACAGGGTTGGAAGGCTACACCTTC. It codes for CASSLTGLEGYTF. Full variable domain (outside the CDR3, taken from reference TRBV7-9 and TRBJ1-2): DTGVSQNPRHKITKRGQNVTFRCDPISEHNRLYWYRQTLGQGPEFLTYFQNEAQLEKSRLLSDRFSAERPKGSFSTLEIQRTEQGDSAMYLCASSLTGLEGYTFGSGTRLTVV.

The rearrangement uses TRBV15 and TRBJ2-5, with 7 bases aligning to TRBD1. After removal of 6 bases from V and 4 bases from J, the junction contained 5 bases not matched to a gene. In germline, CDR1 is LNHNV, CDR2 YYDKDF (reference sequence). This CDR3 has 13 amino acids. The CDR3 here is CATSPRQGETQYF. The CDR3, as DNA: TGTGCCACCAGTCCACGACAGGGAGAGACCCAGTACTTC.

This sequence joins TRBV19 and TRBJ2-1; no clear D. V dropped 5 bases and J dropped 5 bases, with 16 bases sitting between them. CDR1 is LNHDA, CDR2 SQIVND, per germline (reference sequence). The CDR3 runs 15 residues. The CDR3 spells CASSYTSFAHNEQFF. The CDR3 DNA is TGTGCCAGTAGTTACACAAGTTTTGCACACAATGAGCAGTTCTTC.

This clone occurred once. The chain combines TRBV9 with TRBJ1-2, with D unclear. In germline, CDR1 is SGDLS, CDR2 YYNGEE. Deletions cut 0 bases from V and 6 bases from J, with 9 bases between. The CDR3 has 13 residues. CDR3 DNA: TGTGCCAGCAGCGTAGTCCTAGGAGATGGCTACACCTTC. Amino acid sequence: CASSVVLGDGYTF. Combining the CDR3 with reference TRBV9 and TRBJ1-2 gives the whole variable domain DSGVTQTPKHLITATGQRVTLRCSPRSGDLSVYWYQQSLDQGLQFLIQYYNGEERAKGNILERFSAQQFPDLHSELNLSSLELGDSALYFCASSVVLGDGYTFGSGTRLTVV.

V is TRBV19 and J is TRBJ1-3, with D perhaps TRBD1 (5 bases). This CDR3 has 16 amino acids. Germline assignment: CDR1 LNHDA and CDR2 SQIVND (reference sequence). Deletions cut 5 bases from V and 0 bases from J, with 14 bases between. CDR3 in amino acids: CASSLGHFISGNTIYF. In nucleotides, the CDR3 is TGTGCCAGTAGTCTTGGACACTTCATCTCTGGAAACACCATATATTTT.

The chain has TRBV2 and TRBJ2-5; D might be TRBD1 (6 bases). The V end lost 6 bases, the J end lost 3 bases, and 14 bases lay between the germline ends. This CDR3 spans 14 amino acids. Germline V gives CDR1 SNHLY, CDR2 FYNNEI. CDR3 bases: TGTGCCAGCAGAAGACAGGTGGGGGAAGAGACCCAGTACTTC. Translating gives CASRRQVGEETQYF.